A single sample is the source of the 19 T cell receptor beta chains below, sequenced in a study of read filtering for tumor transcriptome and immune sequencing. This library used about 360 ng RNA and molecular barcoded adaptors spanning alpha/delta and beta/gamma chains. TCRdb reprocessed the reads via MiXCR and lists one record per CDR3 protein. Of 15,000 to 20,000 distinct CDR3 sequences in the sample, around 20% were seen once. Input material: a population of CD138-negative cells sorted from bone marrow. These receptors all stem from a donor at least 40 years old with multiple myeloma.

The chain is built from TRBV29-1 and TRBJ2-1; weak D call: TRBD2 (6 bases). Looked up from germline, CDR1 is SQVTM and CDR2 is ANQGSEA. Trimming removed 0 bases at V and 3 bases at J, with 12 bases between. CDR3 length: 15 amino acids. The CDR3 DNA is TGCAGCGTTGAAGACTGGAGGGCCCTCTACAATGAGCAGTTCTTC. This sequence encodes CSVEDWRALYNEQFF.

In its sample, this clonotype was seen a few times. The gene calls are TRBV7-2 and TRBJ2-7, with 8 bases aligning to TRBD2. CDR3 length: 14 residues. Trimming at V came to 2 bases and at J to 5 bases, leaving 5 bases not matched to a gene. The germline gives CDR1 SGHTA, CDR2 FQGNSA. CDR3 region: CASSLQAGANEQYF. Written as DNA, the CDR3 is TGTGCCAGCAGCTTACAAGCGGGAGCAAACGAGCAGTACTTC.

This clonotype was counted ten times or more. CDR3 sequence: CASSPGGGGKRAKNIQYF. The CDR3, as DNA: TGTGCCAGCAGCCCCGGCGGAGGGGGAAAGAGAGCCAAAAACATTCAGTACTTC. This chain links TRBV7-9 with TRBJ2-4; tentatively, D is TRBD1 or TRBD2 (6 bases each). CDR1 SEHNR and CDR2 FQNEAQ come from the germline V gene (reference sequence). V gave up 5 bases and J gave up 0 bases, with 20 bases separating them. The CDR3 consists of 18 residues.

The rearrangement uses TRBV7-9 and TRBJ2-3; D gene uncertain. Matching the DNA end better, TRBJ1-5 makes the J call doubtful. The CDR3 loop spans 15 amino acids. The germline V gene encodes CDR1 SEHNR and CDR2 FQNEAQ (reference sequence). This CDR3 reads CASSRTSGNTDTQHF. CDR3 nucleotides: TGTGCCAGCAGTCGGACTAGCGGAAACACAGATACGCAGCATTTT.

This clonotype was counted ten times or more. CDR3 nucleotides: TGCAGCGTCGCCGGGGGGGACCTCAACAATGAGCAGTTCTTC. As protein: CSVAGGDLNNEQFF. This chain links TRBV29-1 with TRBJ2-1; TRBD2 matches 8 bases. Per the germline V gene, CDR1 is SQVTM and CDR2 is ANQGSEA. The CDR3 extends over 14 amino acids. J was trimmed by 5 bases and V by 6 bases; bases with no gene match: 9.

This chain links TRBV20-1 with TRBJ2-2; D may be TRBD2 (6 bases). Germline CDR1 DFQATT, CDR2 SNEGSKA (reference sequence). This CDR3 is 16 amino acids long. V gave up 0 bases and J gave up 6 bases, with 17 bases separating them. The CDR3 DNA reads as TGCAGTGCTAGAGATGTGTCAGCGGGTGACGCCGGGGAGCTGTTTTTT. Its translation is CSARDVSAGDAGELFF.

This clonotype was counted ten times or more. The chain carries TRBV7-8 and TRBJ2-5, with D possibly TRBD2 on 5 matching bases. This CDR3 has 15 residues. V lost 1 base and J 5 bases, leaving 14 bases between the germline ends. Germline CDR1 SGHVS, CDR2 FQNEAQ. The CDR3 is CASSLEGLAPETQYF. The DNA for the CDR3 is TGTGCCAGCAGCTTAGAGGGCCTAGCCCCCGAGACCCAGTACTTC.

This clonotype was counted many times. The chain has TRBV18 and TRBJ2-1; D remains unclear. V was cut by 2 bases and J by 3 bases, with 11 bases left in between. CDR3 length equals 15 residues. CDR1 KGHSH and CDR2 LQKENI come from the germline V gene. CDR3 DNA sequence: TGTGCCAGCTCACCAAAGAGATCGTTCTACAATGAGCAGTTCTTC. Its protein product is CASSPKRSFYNEQFF.

This clonotype was observed at least ten times. The CDR3 DNA reads as TGTGCCAGCTGGGGTAACACTGAAGCTTTCTTT. Its translation is CASWGNTEAFF. The chain links TRBV7-9 to TRBJ1-1; D gene uncertain. Germline loops: CDR1 SEHNR, CDR2 FQNEAQ (reference sequence). V lost 8 bases and J 2 bases, leaving 6 bases between the germline ends. This CDR3 has 11 residues. Filled out from reference TRBV7-9 and TRBJ1-1, the complete variable domain reads DTGVSQNPRHKITKRGQNVTFRCDPISEHNRLYWYRQTLGQGPEFLTYFQNEAQLEKSRLLSDRFSAERPKGSFSTLEIQRTEQGDSAMYLCASWGNTEAFFGQGTRLTVV.

This clonotype appeared a single time. A much more abundant neighbour one base away suggests this may be a read error. The J gene is TRBJ1-5, the V gene TRBV28; D remains unclear. Germline V lookup: CDR1 MDHEN, CDR2 SYDVKM. The CDR3 contains 15 residues. For the CDR3, the DNA is TGTGTCAGCAGTTTAAGCCTCTCTGGCAATCAGCCCCAGCATTTT. Translating gives CVSSLSLSGNQPQHF.

In its sample, this clonotype was seen a few times. The chain links TRBV7-9 to TRBJ2-1, with D maybe TRBD2 (6 bases). V was shortened by 5 bases and J by 3 bases, with 8 bases between the two germline ends. Germline V gene data show CDR1 as SEHNR and CDR2 as FQNEAQ (reference sequence). This CDR3 has 13 amino acids. Here the CDR3 reads CASSPGDYNEQFF. The CDR3 bases are TGTGCCAGCAGCCCGGGGGACTACAATGAGCAGTTCTTC.

This clonotype was observed a few times. V is TRBV5-1 and J is TRBJ2-7; 9 positions agree with TRBD2. V dropped 1 base and J dropped 3; count of bases not matched to a gene: 5. The germline V gene has CDR1 SGHRS and CDR2 YFSETQ. The CDR3 totals 15 residues. CDR3 amino acids: CASSLLPSGNYEQYF. In DNA form, the CDR3 reads TGCGCCAGCAGCTTGCTTCCTAGCGGGAACTACGAGCAGTACTTC. The full variable domain, with the rest looked up from reference TRBV5-1 and TRBJ2-7, is KAGVTQTPRYLIKTRGQQVTLSCSPISGHRSVSWYQQTPGQGLQFLFEYFSETQRNKGNFPGRFSGRQFSNSRSEMNVSTLELGDSALYLCASSLLPSGNYEQYFGPGTRLTVT.

CDR3 in DNA: TGTGCCAGCCGGTCCGGGACAGACTATTATTCCACAGATACGCAGTATTTT. Encoded protein: CASRSGTDYYSTDTQYF. The chain is built from TRBV28 and TRBJ2-3; TRBD1 matches at 7 bases. This CDR3 has 17 amino acids. Germline V gene lookup returns CDR1 MDHEN and CDR2 SYDVKM. V lost 8 bases, J lost 2 bases, and 16 bases stayed unmatched.

On this clonotype itself: This could be a read error, since a much larger clone is one nucleotide away. The CDR3 does not end in the conserved phenylalanine or tryptophan, so this is likely a read error. The chain recombines TRBV5-1 with TRBJ2-1, with 10 bases identical to TRBD1. The junction had 6 bases not matched to a gene; V was cut back by 2 bases and J by 4 bases. The CDR3 totals 16 residues. Germline lookup yields CDR1 SGHRS and CDR2 YFSETQ. The CDR3 nucleotides are TGCGCCAGCAGCTTTGGGACAGGGGCGAAATACAATGAGCAGTTCCTC. It yields the protein CASSFGTGAKYNEQFL.

This clonotype came up a few times. Given a much more abundant clone one base away, this may be a read error. The chain links TRBV2 to TRBJ2-5; D call uncertain. This CDR3 spans 14 amino acids. Looked up from germline, CDR1 is SNHLY and CDR2 is FYNNEI. The CDR3: CASSVQLYQETQHF. The CDR3, as DNA: TGTGCCAGCAGTGTCCAGTTGTACCAAGAGACCCAGCACTTC. The variable domain in full, completed from reference TRBV2 and TRBJ2-5, reads EPEVTQTPSHQVTQMGQEVILRCVPISNHLYFYWYRQILGQKVEFLVSFYNNEISEKSEIFDDQFSVERPDGSNFTLKIRSTKLEDSAMYFCASSVQLYQETQHFGPGTRLLVL.

This clonotype was seen a handful of times. The gene calls are TRBV25-1 and TRBJ2-6; TRBD2 matches at 9 bases. CDR1 is MGHDK and CDR2 is SYGVNS in the germline V gene. V gave up 2 bases and J gave up 4 bases; unmatched junction bases: 12. The CDR3 length is 19 residues. In DNA form, the CDR3 reads TGTGCCAGCAGTGAAAAGGTGTTGCGGGAGGGCCCCGGGGCCAACGTCCTGACTTTC. Translated: CASSEKVLREGPGANVLTF.

This clonotype was detected a few times. The rearrangement joins TRBV11-3 to TRBJ2-5; D unclear. The V and J ends lost 8 bases and 5 bases respectively, with 12 bases between them. The germline V gene encodes CDR1 SGHNT and CDR2 YENEEA. The CDR3 is 12 residues long. This chain's CDR3 is CASPRPRETQYF. The CDR3, as DNA: TGTGCCAGCCCCAGGCCCCGGGAGACCCAGTACTTC.

The sample holds many counts of this clonotype. The V call is TRBV29-1, the J call TRBJ2-1; 9 nucleotides align to TRBD2. This CDR3 spans 14 amino acids. Germline values: CDR1 SQVTM, CDR2 ANQGSEA. V shed 6 bases and J 7 bases; nucleotides not matched to a gene: 10. The CDR3 coding sequence is TGCAGCGTAATCTTAGCGGGAGAACGGAATGAGCAGTTCTTC. It specifies CSVILAGERNEQFF.

The chain is built from TRBV7-2 and TRBJ2-5; D perhaps matches TRBD1 (6 bases). Trimming left V 5 bases short and J 5 bases short, with 21 bases between. The CDR3 sequence is 16 residues long. Germline CDR1 and CDR2: SGHTA and FQGNSA. The CDR3 coding sequence is TGTGCCAGCAGCAAGTCGACACGTCAGAGGGGGGAGACCCAGTACTTC. Its protein is CASSKSTRQRGETQYF.